This T cell receptor (beta chain) was obtained from a study of T cells in Graves' hyperthyroidism and ophthalmopathy. Amplified TCR beta CDR3 regions derived from RNA transcripts. TCR CDR3 underwent first-round RT-PCR with the HTBI primer set. Each CDR3 protein is one row after TCRdb ran MiXCR on the multiplex PCR reads. Among roughly 530,000 distinct CDR3 sequences, 17% were seen once, and the ten largest hold approximately 18%. A NOSPECS grade of at least 4, a Clinical Activity Score of at least 3 and duration under 3 months were recorded in ophthalmopathy patients. This clonotype was detected ten times or more. V was pared by 3 bases and J by 5 bases, with 10 bases between. The CDR3 runs 13 residues.

The clonotype was recovered from a woman aged 18-29 years with Graves' ophthalmopathy. This chain connects TRBV12-3 or TRBV12-4 to TRBJ2-5; no definite D call. Sequencing was done on a sample of blood. The CDR3 is CASSFGRPETQYF. The CDR3 DNA sequence: TGTGCCAGCAGTTTCGGGCGGCCCGAGACCCAGTACTTC.